This entry features one T cell receptor beta chain sequence. Its antigen is unknown. The data stem from a study of T cell responses to AZD1222 COVID-19 vaccine. Sequencing used immunoSEQ multiplex PCR; TCRdb keeps in-frame clones, though not all of them. The table lists fewer than 120,000 clones, approximately 90% of them singletons. V was clipped by 6 bases and J by 2 bases, with 10 bases between them. From germline, CDR1 is MNHNY and CDR2 SVGAGI (reference sequence). The CDR3 covers 13 residues. Study observations and caveats: Donors skewed white British and female; clonal diversity was possibly underestimated. Following two doses of AZD1222, Spike-specific TCR breadth and depth rose.

This specimen was peripheral blood, taken on day 0 of AZD1222 vaccination. This rearrangement joins TRBV6-6 to TRBJ1-1; D remains unclear. This sequence originates from an adult in good health. CDR3 region: CASRAATNTEAFF. The DNA of the CDR3 is TGTGCCAGCAGAGCTGCGACAAACACTGAAGCTTTCTTT.